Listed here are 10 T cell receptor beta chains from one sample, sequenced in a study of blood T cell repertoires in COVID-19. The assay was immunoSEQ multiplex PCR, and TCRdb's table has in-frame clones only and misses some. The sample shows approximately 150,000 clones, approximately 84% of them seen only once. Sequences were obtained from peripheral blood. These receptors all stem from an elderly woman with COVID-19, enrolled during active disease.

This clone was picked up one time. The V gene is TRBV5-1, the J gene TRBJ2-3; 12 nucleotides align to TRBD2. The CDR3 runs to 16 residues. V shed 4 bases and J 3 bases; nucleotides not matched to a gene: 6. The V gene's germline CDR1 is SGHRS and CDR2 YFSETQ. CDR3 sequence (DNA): TGCGCCAGCAGCCCCAGGACTAGCGGGAATACAGATACGCAGTATTTT. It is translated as CASSPRTSGNTDTQYF.

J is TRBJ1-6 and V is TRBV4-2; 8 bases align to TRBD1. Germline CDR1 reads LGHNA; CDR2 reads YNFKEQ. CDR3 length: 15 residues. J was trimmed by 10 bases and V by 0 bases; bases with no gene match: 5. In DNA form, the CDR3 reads TGTGCCAGCAGCCAAGATGGGCAGGGGGCATCACCCCTCCACTTT. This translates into CASSQDGQGASPLHF.

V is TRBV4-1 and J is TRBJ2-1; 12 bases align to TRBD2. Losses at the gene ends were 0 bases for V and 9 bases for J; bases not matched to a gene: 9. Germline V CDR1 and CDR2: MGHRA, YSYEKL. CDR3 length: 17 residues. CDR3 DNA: TGCGCCAGCAGCCAAGATCGACTAGCGGGAGTACCGGGTGAGCAGTTCTTC. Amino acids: CASSQDRLAGVPGEQFF.

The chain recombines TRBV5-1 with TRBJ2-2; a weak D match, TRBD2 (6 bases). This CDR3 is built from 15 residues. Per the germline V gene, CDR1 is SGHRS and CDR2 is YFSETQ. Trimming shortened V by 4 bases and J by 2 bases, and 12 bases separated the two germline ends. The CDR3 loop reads CASSLPAGNTGELFF. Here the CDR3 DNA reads TGCGCCAGCAGCCTCCCGGCGGGAAACACCGGGGAGCTGTTTTTT. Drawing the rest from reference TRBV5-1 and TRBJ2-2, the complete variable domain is KAGVTQTPRYLIKTRGQQVTLSCSPISGHRSVSWYQQTPGQGLQFLFEYFSETQRNKGNFPGRFSGRQFSNSRSEMNVSTLELGDSALYLCASSLPAGNTGELFFGEGSRLTVL.

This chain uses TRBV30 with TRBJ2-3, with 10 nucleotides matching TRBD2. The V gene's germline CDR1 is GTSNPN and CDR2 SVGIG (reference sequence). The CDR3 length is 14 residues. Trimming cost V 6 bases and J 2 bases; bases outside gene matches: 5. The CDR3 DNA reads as TGTGCCTGTAGCGGGGGGATTATCACAGATACGCAGTATTTT. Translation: CACSGGIITDTQYF.

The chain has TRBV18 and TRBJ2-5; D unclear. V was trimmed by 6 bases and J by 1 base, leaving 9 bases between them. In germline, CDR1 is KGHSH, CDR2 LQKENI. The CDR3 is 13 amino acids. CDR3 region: CASSPAPQETQYF. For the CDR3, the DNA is TGTGCCAGCTCCCCCGCGCCCCAAGAGACCCAGTACTTC. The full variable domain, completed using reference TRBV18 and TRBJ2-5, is NAGVMQNPRHLVRRRGQEARLRCSPMKGHSHVYWYRQLPEEGLKFMVYLQKENIIDESGMPKERFSAEFPKEGPSILRIQQVVRGDSAAYFCASSPAPQETQYFGPGTRLLVL.

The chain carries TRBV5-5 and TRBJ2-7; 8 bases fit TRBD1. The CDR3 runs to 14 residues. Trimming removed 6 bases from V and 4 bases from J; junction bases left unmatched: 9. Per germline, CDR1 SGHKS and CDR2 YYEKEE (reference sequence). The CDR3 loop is CASILQGDTYEQYF. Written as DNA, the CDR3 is TGTGCCAGCATCCTACAGGGGGACACTTACGAGCAGTACTTC.

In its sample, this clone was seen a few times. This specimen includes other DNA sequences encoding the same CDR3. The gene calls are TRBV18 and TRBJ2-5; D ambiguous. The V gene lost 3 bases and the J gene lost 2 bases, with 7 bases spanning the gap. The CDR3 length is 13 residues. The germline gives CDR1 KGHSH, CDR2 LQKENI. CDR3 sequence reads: CASSPIQQETQYF. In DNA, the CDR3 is TGTGCCAGCTCACCGATTCAGCAAGAGACCCAGTACTTC.

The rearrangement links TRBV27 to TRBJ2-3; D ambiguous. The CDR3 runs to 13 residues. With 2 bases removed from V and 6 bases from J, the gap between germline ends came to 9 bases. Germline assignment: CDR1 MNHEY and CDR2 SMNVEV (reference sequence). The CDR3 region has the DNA TGTGCCAGCAGTTTAAGTCTCGGGGATACGCAGTATTTT. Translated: CASSLSLGDTQYF.

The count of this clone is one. This CDR3 reads CASSLTGIAIYEQYF. CDR3 nucleotides: TGCGCCAGCAGTCTAACCGGGATAGCCATCTACGAGCAGTACTTC. The rearrangement uses TRBV5-1 and TRBJ2-7; tentatively, D is TRBD2 (5 bases). CDR1 and CDR2 from the germline V gene are SGHRS and YFSETQ. CDR3 size: 15 residues. The V end lost 5 bases, the J end lost 3 bases, and 18 bases lay between the germline ends.